This TCR beta chain derives from a study of glioma-infiltrating T cells. This clonotype has ten or more counts. The CDR3 runs to 18 residues. The germline V gene encodes CDR1 ENHRY and CDR2 SYGVKD. Trimming pared 3 bases from V and 4 bases from J, leaving 23 bases between. The iRepertoire nested amplicon-rescue multiplex PCR amplified TCR alpha and beta CDR3s from RNA. TCRdb analysed the multiplex PCR reads with MiXCR anew, one entry per CDR3 protein. The repertoire includes some 120,000 distinct CDR3 sequences, 20% to 25% of them detected once, and nearly 15% sits in the top ten. The rearrangement uses TRBV10-3 and TRBJ2-3; TRBD1 is a possible D gene (11 bases). This TCR was recovered from a human donor with low-grade glioma or glioblastoma, undergoing nonglioma brain surgery, or in good health (not recorded which). Sequenced input: glioma tissue, nonneoplastic brain tissue, or PBMCs (not recorded which). CDR3: CAISEGQGASGRADTQYF. The CDR3 DNA reads as TGTGCCATCAGTGAAGGACAGGGGGCGAGCGGGAGGGCAGATACGCAGTATTTT.